Each of the 17 T cell receptor beta chains below was sequenced from the same sample in a study of cytomegalovirus exposure and HLA in healthy donors (dated by TCRdb to 2016 to 2017). Preparation of the library involved the immunoSEQ multiplex PCR assay. TCRdb stores this immuneACCESS table with in-frame sequences only. Part of the clones is absent; in the studies checked, under half of the shortfall reflects unresolved V genes, and no reason is known for the rest. The sample data list 150,000 to 200,000 clones, and more than 80% of these were observed just once. The ten most abundant clones make up under 7.5% of the sample. The sequenced sample consisted of PBMCs. The source of these receptors is a man between 18 and 29 years old in good health and CMV-seropositive.

This clone was observed a single time. V and J are TRBV5-6 and TRBJ1-1; no firm D call. Germline values: CDR1 SGHDT, CDR2 YYEEEE. V lost 2 bases to trimming and J lost 3 bases, with 11 bases between them. This CDR3 has 14 amino acids. CDR3 bases: TGTGCCAGCAGCTTACCAGGCTCCTACACTGAAGCTTTCTTT. This codes for CASSLPGSYTEAFF.

The chain uses TRBV5-1 and TRBJ1-2; maybe TRBD1 (6 bases). CDR3 length: 14 amino acids. Germline loops: CDR1 SGHRS, CDR2 YFSETQ. V gave up 5 bases and J gave up 0 bases, with 11 bases separating them. DNA of the CDR3: TGCGCCAGCAGTCCGGACAGTACTAACTATGGCTACACCTTC. Translated: CASSPDSTNYGYTF.

V gene TRBV19 combines with J gene TRBJ2-5, with 9 bases identical to TRBD2. V gave up 0 bases and J gave up 4 bases; unmatched junction bases: 9. This CDR3 region has 17 residues. The germline CDR1 and CDR2 sequences are LNHDA and SQIVND (reference sequence). The CDR3 sequence is CASSIDPAGGLRETQYF. The CDR3 DNA reads as TGTGCCAGTAGTATAGATCCAGCGGGAGGACTAAGAGAGACCCAGTACTTC.

The chain employs TRBV4-2 and TRBJ1-1, with unresolved D. V dropped 0 bases and J dropped 3 bases, with 5 bases sitting between them. The germline gives CDR1 LGHNA, CDR2 YNFKEQ. The CDR3 consists of 13 residues. CDR3 amino acids: CASSQDTDTEAFF. The CDR3 bases are TGTGCCAGCAGCCAAGATACGGACACTGAAGCTTTCTTT.

The chain links TRBV28 to TRBJ2-4; 7 bases agree with TRBD1. The CDR3 is made up of 15 amino acids. Per germline, CDR1 MDHEN and CDR2 SYDVKM. V trimming: 6 bases; J trimming: 4 bases; junction bases outside the gene matches: 9. CDR3 sequence reads: CASSPMGQTKNIQYF. Here the CDR3 DNA reads TGTGCCAGCAGCCCGATGGGACAGACGAAAAACATTCAGTACTTC.

The chain recombines TRBV6-1 with TRBJ2-7, with D tentatively TRBD2 (5 bases). V was cut by 5 bases and J by 0 bases, with 8 bases left in between. Per the germline V gene, CDR1 is MNHNS and CDR2 is SASEGT. The CDR3 is made up of 13 amino acids. CDR3 DNA: TGTGCCAGCAGTCATCGGGGCTCCTACGAGCAGTACTTC. Its protein product is CASSHRGSYEQYF.

CDR3 sequence: CSAPLPYEQYF. Here the CDR3 DNA reads TGCAGTGCTCCCCTACCCTACGAGCAGTACTTC. The chain is built from TRBV20-1 and TRBJ2-7, with D hard to call. Per the germline V gene, CDR1 is DFQATT and CDR2 is SNEGSKA (reference sequence). This CDR3 comprises 11 residues. The V end was cut by 5 bases, the J end by 2 bases, with 7 bases between.

The chain joins TRBV5-6 to TRBJ2-3; 9 positions match TRBD1. In germline, CDR1 is SGHDT, CDR2 YYEEEE. V shed 4 bases, J shed 2 bases, and the junction held 11 bases outside the gene matches. The CDR3 spans 17 residues. DNA of the CDR3: TGTGCCAGCAGCAGGGACAGGGCCGGAGGTCTCACAGATACGCAGTATTTT. As protein: CASSRDRAGGLTDTQYF.

This clone was seen only a few times. The J gene is TRBJ1-1, the V gene TRBV19; D ambiguous. Germline V gives CDR1 LNHDA, CDR2 SQIVND (reference sequence). Trimming cost V 4 bases and J 0 bases, with 6 bases left between them. This CDR3 has 13 amino acids. CDR3 bases: TGTGCCAGTAGTACTCGTGTGAACACTGAAGCTTTCTTT. Its translation is CASSTRVNTEAFF.

This chain uses TRBV5-1 with TRBJ1-1, with D possibly TRBD1 on 5 matching bases. The V gene lost 4 bases and the J gene lost 0 bases, with 16 bases spanning the gap. CDR1 and CDR2 from the germline V gene are SGHRS and YFSETQ. This CDR3 has 16 amino acids. CDR3 bases: TGCGCCAGCAGCAGGACAAATGGCGGGATGAACACTGAAGCTTTCTTT. This translates into CASSRTNGGMNTEAFF.

The chain joins TRBV27 to TRBJ2-3, with 10 bases matching TRBD2. Germline CDR1 reads MNHEY; CDR2 reads SMNVEV (reference sequence). V lost 3 bases, J lost 9 bases, and 9 bases stayed unmatched. The CDR3 has 15 residues. The CDR3 bases are TGTGCCAGCAGTTTCGGGGCTAGCGGGAGTCAAACGCAGTATTTT. It specifies CASSFGASGSQTQYF.

The V call is TRBV5-1, the J call TRBJ2-3; 10 nucleotides agree with TRBD1. Unmatched junction bases numbered 10, after V lost 3 bases and J lost 6 bases. CDR1 is SGHRS and CDR2 is YFSETQ in the germline V gene. CDR3 length: 16 residues. As DNA, the CDR3 is TGCGCCAGCAGCTCCATGACAGGGGGCTTCGGCGATACGCAGTATTTT. Encoded protein: CASSSMTGGFGDTQYF.

The rearrangement uses TRBV10-1 and TRBJ2-5; tentatively, D is TRBD2 (5 bases). The V gene's germline CDR1 is WNHNN and CDR2 SYGVQD (reference sequence). This CDR3 spans 16 amino acids. V was pared by 3 bases and J by 5 bases, with 19 bases between. In nucleotides, the CDR3 is TGCGCCAGCAGTGAATCTTGGCAGGAGGAGAGGGAGACCCAGTACTTC. It codes for CASSESWQEERETQYF.

The chain links TRBV7-2 to TRBJ2-7; D is undetermined. The CDR3 runs 14 residues. V gave up 2 bases and J gave up 1 base, with 9 bases separating them. Germline values: CDR1 SGHTA, CDR2 FQGNSA. CDR3 loop: CASSLRRESYEQYF. CDR3 in DNA: TGTGCCAGCAGCTTACGGAGAGAGTCCTACGAGCAGTACTTC.

A remark on this clone: Distinct nucleotide sequences in the sample also encode this CDR3. This rearrangement joins TRBV27 to TRBJ2-7; no clear D gene. Deletions cut 2 bases from V and 3 bases from J, with 8 bases between. The CDR3 is made up of 13 amino acids. Germline V gene data show CDR1 as MNHEY and CDR2 as SMNVEV (reference sequence). The CDR3 bases are TGTGCCAGCAGTTTAGGGCAGAGCTACGAGCAGTACTTC. Amino acid sequence: CASSLGQSYEQYF.

This clone appeared a single time. The same CDR3 also results from other DNA sequences found in this sample. This chain links TRBV6-1 with TRBJ1-2; D not resolved. The CDR3 is 13 amino acids. Germline assignment: CDR1 MNHNS and CDR2 SASEGT. Trimming cost V 0 bases and J 3 bases, with 5 bases left between them. In nucleotides, the CDR3 is TGTGCCAGCAGTGAAGCCGGGGACTATGGCTACACCTTC. Protein sequence: CASSEAGDYGYTF.

The rearrangement uses TRBV9 and TRBJ2-1, with 9 positions matching TRBD2. Germline assignment: CDR1 SGDLS and CDR2 YYNGEE. This CDR3 has 15 amino acids. The J segment lost 3 bases and the V segment lost 0 bases, leaving 1 base of the junction unmatched. The CDR3 nucleotides are TGTGCCAGCAGCGTAGGGACTAGCGTCTACAATGAGCAGTTCTTC. Translation: CASSVGTSVYNEQFF.